The entry that follows covers one T cell receptor (beta chain) sequence. Its antigen remains unidentified. The data originate from a study of T cells in tuberculosis. Adolescents were screened for latent TB by skin test and IGRA. Each donor contributed 95,000 or so T cells on average, unsorted. Clones were read by immunoSEQ multiplex PCR, and TCRdb kept only the in-frame ones, dropping some. Here the sample spans about 44,000 clones, more than 90% being singletons. Germline lookup yields CDR1 MNHEY and CDR2 SVGAGI. V shed 2 bases and J shed 2 bases, with 10 bases lying between them. The length of the CDR3 is 15 residues. Study results and caveats: Smaller distances to GMM-specific TCRs suggested their expansion in active tuberculosis. The TCR-beta difference was not significant; alpha differences partly reflected length.

This TCR came from a donor between 5 and 29 years old with latent tuberculosis or without tuberculosis infection. The chain couples TRBV6-5 to TRBJ1-3; D remains ambiguous. Material for sequencing was PBMCs. The CDR3 loop is CASSYRRQTGNTIYF. CDR3 DNA sequence: TGTGCCAGCAGTTACCGCAGGCAAACTGGAAACACCATATATTTT.